These 12 T cell receptor beta chains came from one sample sequenced in a study of cytomegalovirus exposure and HLA in healthy donors. It was with 60 Vbeta and 13 Jbeta primers that the PCR ran. Produced via immunoSEQ multiplex PCR; TCRdb's table is partial and in-frame only. The sample holds about 90,000 clones, 65% to 85% seen once. Specimen: PBMCs. The source is a woman aged 55-70 years in good health and CMV-seropositive.

This rearrangement joins TRBV14 to TRBJ2-5; 10 bases fit TRBD2. The germline CDR1 and CDR2 sequences are SGHDN and FVKESK. This CDR3 contains 15 residues. With 2 bases clipped from V and 4 bases from J, the junction kept 4 bases outside the gene matches. DNA for the CDR3: TGTGCCAGCAGCCAAAGCGGGAGGGCCTTAGAGACCCAGTACTTC. Translation gives CASSQSGRALETQYF.

This clone has only a few counts. The junction departs from the called germline gene at one end, perhaps through a read error. V is TRBV2 and J is TRBJ1-4, with D possibly TRBD1 on 5 matching bases. CDR3 length: 16 amino acids. Per the germline V gene, CDR1 is SNHLY and CDR2 is FYNNEI. This CDR3 reads CASSEGKMQGIEKLFF. The DNA of the CDR3 is TGTGCCAGCAGCGAAGGGAAGATGCAGGGAATTGAAAAACTGTTTTTT.

The genes are TRBV7-3 and TRBJ1-2; tentative D call: TRBD1 (6 bases). Germline V CDR1 and CDR2: SGHTA, FQGTGA. This CDR3 is built from 13 residues. Trimming pared 5 bases from V and 7 bases from J, leaving 14 bases between. The CDR3 DNA reads TGTGCCAGCAGCCTCAGGGGTCTCAGTGGCTACACCTTC. Its translation: CASSLRGLSGYTF.

The chain couples TRBV9 to TRBJ2-5; D is possibly TRBD2 (5 bases). V was pared by 4 bases and J by 5 bases, with 6 bases between. The CDR3 totals 11 residues. Germline V gene lookup returns CDR1 SGDLS and CDR2 YYNGEE. The CDR3 coding sequence is TGTGCCAGCAGCCCGGGGGAGACCCAGTACTTC. This codes for CASSPGETQYF.

The chain combines TRBV29-1 with TRBJ2-7, with TRBD2 as a possible D gene (6 bases). This CDR3 comprises 14 residues. Germline V gives CDR1 SQVTM, CDR2 ANQGSEA. V was cut by 7 bases and J by 2 bases, with 18 bases left in between. The CDR3 bases are TGCAGCGCCATGGAGGAGGGACTCCCCTACGAGCAGTACTTC. It translates to CSAMEEGLPYEQYF.

The chain links TRBV27 to TRBJ2-2, with TRBD2 matching over 8 bases. Germline trimming cut 6 bases from V and 5 bases from J; bases unmatched to any gene: 5. CDR1 and CDR2 from the germline V gene are MNHEY and SMNVEV (reference sequence). The CDR3 has 14 residues. This CDR3 is CASSQGLETGELFF. CDR3 DNA sequence: TGTGCCAGCAGCCAGGGACTAGAAACCGGGGAGCTGTTTTTT.

This rearrangement joins TRBV10-1 to TRBJ1-1, with D hard to call. Trimming pared 6 bases from V and 9 bases from J, leaving 23 bases between. CDR1 is WNHNN and CDR2 is SYGVQD in the germline V gene (reference sequence). The CDR3 is 15 amino acids. CDR3 sequence: CASSRTEPGGRKAFF. In nucleotides, the CDR3 is TGCGCCAGCAGCCGAACAGAACCCGGTGGAAGGAAAGCTTTCTTT.

The V call is TRBV27, the J call TRBJ2-3; TRBD2 matches 9 bases. The V segment lost 3 bases and the J segment 4 bases; nucleotides outside the gene matches: 14. The CDR3 spans 18 residues. The V gene's germline CDR1 is MNHEY and CDR2 SMNVEV (reference sequence). The CDR3 DNA follows: TGTGCCAGCAGTTTTGGGAGAAGTAGCGGGAGTTGGTCAGATACGCAGTATTTT. It codes for CASSFGRSSGSWSDTQYF.

The chain has TRBV4-1 and TRBJ2-5; D remains ambiguous. The CDR3 is 14 residues long. Trimming took off 3 bases at V and 3 bases at J, with 11 bases between the two ends. CDR1 MGHRA and CDR2 YSYEKL come from the germline V gene. The CDR3 protein is CASSHVTVEETQYF. CDR3 bases: TGCGCCAGCAGCCACGTTACTGTCGAAGAGACCCAGTACTTC.

The chain uses TRBV4-1 and TRBJ2-1; TRBD1 matches 8 bases. Germline V gives CDR1 MGHRA, CDR2 YSYEKL. CDR3 size: 13 residues. After removal of 4 bases from V and 4 bases from J, the junction contained 0 bases not matched to a gene. The CDR3 here is CASSRDRYNEQFF. The DNA of the CDR3 is TGCGCCAGCAGCCGGGACAGGTACAATGAGCAGTTCTTC.

The chain combines TRBV28 with TRBJ2-7; 8 bases line up with TRBD1. Germline CDR1 reads MDHEN; CDR2 reads SYDVKM. The V and J ends lost 1 base and 5 bases, in that order; junction bases with no gene match: 7. The CDR3 is made up of 15 amino acids. The CDR3 here is CASSLFGRGQDEQYF. The DNA of the CDR3 is TGTGCCAGCAGTTTATTCGGCAGGGGGCAGGACGAGCAGTACTTC.

This rearrangement joins TRBV6-5 to TRBJ2-5, with 8 nucleotides matching TRBD2. Germline V lookup: CDR1 MNHEY, CDR2 SVGAGI. The CDR3 is 12 residues long. V lost 6 bases and J lost 10; bases outside the gene matches: 7. As DNA, the CDR3 is TGTGCCAGCAGCTACCCGGGGGGGCACCAGTACTTC. Translating it yields CASSYPGGHQYF.